The 9 T cell receptor beta chains below come from one sample, sequenced in a study of cytomegalovirus exposure and HLA in healthy donors. This table comes from immunoSEQ multiplex PCR, and its TCRdb copy is limited to in-frame clones, with some not included. The table records over 60,000 clones, 85% to 95% of them present only once. What was sequenced was PBMCs. These receptors all come from a man aged 18 to 29 in good health and CMV-seronegative.

The chain links TRBV27 to TRBJ2-3, with TRBD2 matching 14 bases. The CDR3 loop spans 16 amino acids. In germline, CDR1 is MNHEY, CDR2 SMNVEV (reference sequence). The junction had 5 bases not matched to a gene; V was cut back by 2 bases and J by 7 bases. The CDR3 spells CASSLGTSGGLYTQYF. The CDR3 bases are TGTGCCAGCAGTTTAGGGACTAGCGGGGGCCTCTATACGCAGTATTTT.

The gene calls are TRBV7-2 and TRBJ1-2; 7 nucleotides agree with TRBD1. V trimming: 2 bases; J trimming: 2 bases; junction bases outside the gene matches: 2. The germline V gene has CDR1 SGHTA and CDR2 FQGNSA. The CDR3 loop spans 14 amino acids. The CDR3 bases are TGTGCCAGCAGCTTAACAGGGGCCAACTATGGCTACACCTTC. This translates into CASSLTGANYGYTF.

This clone was detected once. The chain carries TRBV6-4 and TRBJ2-1; 7 bases fit TRBD2. Germline V gene sequence: CDR1 MRHNA, CDR2 SNTAGT. The CDR3 is 17 amino acids. After removal of 4 bases from V and 0 bases from J, the junction contained 9 bases not matched to a gene. CDR3 DNA sequence: TGTGCCAGCAGTGGGAGCAGCGGGGTTAGCTCCTACAATGAGCAGTTCTTC. The encoded protein is CASSGSSGVSSYNEQFF.

CDR3 DNA sequence: TGTGCCAGCAGTGTGGTAGTCTCTAATGAAAAACTGTTTTTT. Its protein is CASSVVVSNEKLFF. V and J are TRBV2 and TRBJ1-4, with unresolved D. CDR3 length: 14 residues. The V end lost 4 bases, the J end lost 3 bases, and 9 bases lay between the germline ends. Per the germline V gene, CDR1 is SNHLY and CDR2 is FYNNEI.

This clone was observed a handful of times. This chain links TRBV7-8 with TRBJ1-2; D not resolved. V was clipped by 6 bases and J by 0 bases, with 14 bases between them. Germline V gives CDR1 SGHVS, CDR2 FQNEAQ. CDR3 size: 15 residues. The CDR3 coding sequence is TGTGCCAGCAGTGTGGAGGACGGTTCTAACTATGGCTACACCTTC. This translates into CASSVEDGSNYGYTF.

The V gene is TRBV5-4, the J gene TRBJ1-4; D gene uncertain. Germline loops: CDR1 SGHNT, CDR2 YYREEE (reference sequence). This CDR3 spans 15 amino acids. The V end lost 7 bases, the J end lost 0 bases, and 13 bases lay between the germline ends. This CDR3 reads CASRPTPSTNEKLFF. The CDR3 region has the DNA TGTGCCAGCCGCCCAACTCCCTCAACTAATGAAAAACTGTTTTTT.

The chain couples TRBV11-2 to TRBJ2-7; 9 bases are a match to TRBD1. CDR1 is SGHAT and CDR2 is FQNNGV in the germline V gene. The CDR3 is made up of 15 amino acids. Trimming at V came to 5 bases and at J to 6 bases, leaving 11 bases not matched to a gene. This chain's CDR3 is CASSTGGTGIVEQYF. Written as DNA, the CDR3 is TGTGCCAGCAGCACCGGAGGGACAGGGATCGTCGAGCAGTACTTC.

The V gene is TRBV19, the J gene TRBJ1-5, with TRBD1 matching over 10 bases. The V and J ends lost 6 bases and 3 bases, in that order; junction bases with no gene match: 11. CDR3 length: 17 amino acids. Germline-derived CDR1 and CDR2 are LNHDA and SQIVND (reference sequence). For the CDR3, the DNA is TGTGCCAGTAGACACCGGGACAGGGGACCTTACAATCAGCCCCAGCATTTT. Encoded protein: CASRHRDRGPYNQPQHF.

The rearrangement links TRBV6-5 to TRBJ2-7; tentatively, D is TRBD1 (5 bases). This CDR3 is built from 13 residues. V lost 6 bases and J 7 bases, leaving 16 bases between the germline ends. Germline CDR1 is MNHEY and CDR2 is SVGAGI. The CDR3 DNA reads as TGTGCCAGCAGCCACCTAGACAGACAAGAGCAGTACTTC. This sequence encodes CASSHLDRQEQYF.